This TCR beta chain was recovered during a study of monozygotic twins with inflammatory bowel disease. Template switching was used to attach UMIs, which incorporated a 6-nucleotide sample barcode. TCRdb re-called the 5' RACE reads, yielding one record per CDR3 amino acid sequence without DNA. Its listing shows around 140,000 distinct CDR3 sequences. Details on this clonotype: Its antigen is as yet unknown.

This CDR3 comprises 14 residues. The germline CDR1 and CDR2 sequences are SGHNT and YYREEE (reference sequence). The study's findings and limits: Especially with disease activity, IBD patients shared fewer clonotypes with others than healthy twins did.

This receptor was identified in a human donor with ulcerative colitis or Crohn's disease, or a healthy co-twin of an affected twin (not recorded which). The rearrangement joins TRBV5-4 to TRBJ1-1; TCRdb's D gene call, TRBD1, goes unchecked for lack of DNA. The sequencing sample was made of blood. The CDR3 is CASSPTGDGTEAFF.